This T cell receptor (beta chain) comes out of a study of blood T cell repertoires in COVID-19. Libraries were prepared by immunoSEQ multiplex PCR; TCRdb keeps only in-frame clonotypes and omits some of them. Of about 400,000 clones listed, around 90% are singletons. Trimming removed 0 bases from V and 1 base from J, with 6 bases in between. This CDR3 has 14 amino acids. Germline V gene sequence: CDR1 GTSNPN, CDR2 SVGIG (reference sequence). In this sample, this clone turned up once. Sequenced: peripheral blood. This clonotype was obtained from a human donor in a cohort sampled during active COVID-19. V is TRBV30 and J is TRBJ1-4; D remains unclear. CDR3 sequence (DNA): TGTGCCTGGAGTGTCGGGGAAACTAATGAAAAACTGTTTTTT. Translating it yields CAWSVGETNEKLFF.